The 16 T cell receptor beta chains presented below share a single source sample, sequenced in a study of blood T cells in healthy people across ages. Combining a sample-barcoded 5' primer with a J-beta primer mix, a second PCR ran for about 7 to 11 cycles. TCRdb re-called the 5' RACE reads with MiXCR, one entry per CDR3 protein. The sample shows over a million distinct CDR3 sequences, around 59% of them seen only once. Sequences were obtained from blood. The receptors originated from a man younger than 35 in good health.

The chain joins TRBV7-9 to TRBJ2-4, with TRBD1 as a possible D gene (6 bases). Trimming left V 6 bases short and J 0 bases short, with 15 bases between. This CDR3 has 16 amino acids. The germline gives CDR1 SEHNR, CDR2 FQNEAQ (reference sequence). CDR3 residues: CASSDTGQPAKNIQYF. CDR3 DNA: TGTGCCAGCAGTGACACGGGACAACCAGCCAAAAACATTCAGTACTTC. The full variable domain, completed using reference TRBV7-9 and TRBJ2-4, is DTGVSQNPRHKITKRGQNVTFRCDPISEHNRLYWYRQTLGQGPEFLTYFQNEAQLEKSRLLSDRFSAERPKGSFSTLEIQRTEQGDSAMYLCASSDTGQPAKNIQYFGAGTRLSVL.

The chain uses TRBV19 and TRBJ2-4; possibly TRBD2 for D (6 bases). Trimming shortened V by 9 bases and J by 3 bases, and 21 bases separated the two germline ends. CDR1 is LNHDA and CDR2 is SQIVND in the germline V gene (reference sequence). The CDR3 runs 16 residues. The CDR3 DNA reads as TGTGCCAGATACCCAAGAAGGGACTTCGGCAAAAACATTCAGTACTTC. Translated, it gives CARYPRRDFGKNIQYF.

The chain recombines TRBV20-1 with TRBJ2-1, with D tentatively TRBD2 (6 bases). The CDR3 is made up of 14 amino acids. Germline lookup yields CDR1 DFQATT and CDR2 SNEGSKA (reference sequence). The V end lost 1 base, the J end lost 4 bases, and 11 bases lay between the germline ends. CDR3 sequence reads: CSARGPGLYNEQFF. The CDR3 bases are TGCAGTGCTAGAGGACCCGGACTATACAATGAGCAGTTCTTC.

This chain joins TRBV18 and TRBJ2-3; D remains ambiguous. The CDR3 has 15 residues. In germline, CDR1 is KGHSH, CDR2 LQKENI. Trimming pared 1 base from V and 0 bases from J, leaving 8 bases between. As DNA, the CDR3 is TGTGCCAGCTCACCACAGCAATATAGCACAGATACGCAGTATTTT. Translated, it gives CASSPQQYSTDTQYF.

Only a few counts were recorded for this clonotype. This rearrangement joins TRBV27 to TRBJ2-1; D not certain. CDR1 MNHEY and CDR2 SMNVEV come from the germline V gene (reference sequence). V lost 1 base and J lost 5, with 12 bases in between. The CDR3 runs 15 residues. CDR3 sequence: CASSLWAATNNEQFF. The CDR3 bases are TGTGCCAGCAGTTTATGGGCAGCAACAAACAATGAGCAGTTCTTC.

The chain links TRBV27 to TRBJ2-1; 7 nucleotides align to TRBD1. V lost 1 base and J lost 4; bases outside the gene matches: 7. The CDR3 totals 16 residues. Germline loops: CDR1 MNHEY, CDR2 SMNVEV (reference sequence). CDR3 protein: CASSLLGQGVYNEQFF. The CDR3 nucleotides read TGTGCCAGCAGTTTATTGGGGCAGGGGGTTTACAATGAGCAGTTCTTC.

The chain carries TRBV10-3 and TRBJ2-3, with 10 bases aligning to TRBD2. The CDR3 runs 15 residues. Germline-derived CDR1 and CDR2 are ENHRY and SYGVKD. V dropped 7 bases and J dropped 5; count of bases not matched to a gene: 9. The CDR3 protein is CAINVKREGVDTQYF. DNA for the CDR3: TGTGCCATCAATGTTAAGCGGGAGGGTGTAGATACGCAGTATTTT.

The chain recombines TRBV27 with TRBJ2-7; TRBD1 is a possible D gene (6 bases). The CDR3 has 15 residues. V was trimmed by 5 bases and J by 2 bases, leaving 16 bases between them. Germline CDR1 MNHEY, CDR2 SMNVEV (reference sequence). The CDR3 coding sequence is TGTGCCAGCAGTCCCTCCGGGACACCAACCTACGAGCAGTACTTC. Amino acids: CASSPSGTPTYEQYF.

The CDR3 loop is CASGLIEGDRYYNEQFF. CDR3 DNA sequence: TGTGCTAGTGGTTTGATAGAAGGGGACCGTTACTACAATGAGCAGTTCTTC. This chain joins TRBV12-5 and TRBJ2-1; D is perhaps TRBD1 or TRBD2 (5 bases each). Trimming left V 2 bases short and J 3 bases short, with 17 bases between. The CDR3 is 17 amino acids. Germline CDR1 is LGHNT and CDR2 is FRNRAP.

In this sample, this clonotype turned up a few times. V gene TRBV12-3 or TRBV12-4 combines with J gene TRBJ2-3, with D perhaps matching TRBD2 (6 bases). The CDR3 consists of 15 residues. V was pared by 1 base and J by 2 bases, with 10 bases between. The CDR3 region has the DNA TGTGCCAGCAGTTTAGTGACGGGACTCACAGATACGCAGTATTTT. Encoded protein: CASSLVTGLTDTQYF.

This clonotype was found a few times. The chain uses TRBV4-2 and TRBJ2-1, with 11 bases identical to TRBD2. Germline V gene sequence: CDR1 LGHNA, CDR2 YNFKEQ. This CDR3 region has 15 residues. The V segment lost 1 base and the J segment 8 bases; nucleotides outside the gene matches: 4. The CDR3 sequence: CASSQVAGGLDEQFF. CDR3 in DNA: TGTGCCAGCAGCCAAGTAGCGGGAGGGCTCGATGAGCAGTTCTTC.

The table lists this clonotype with a few counts. The chain carries TRBV7-9 and TRBJ2-7, with D unresolved. V lost 1 base, J lost 4 bases, and 8 bases lay in between. This CDR3 comprises 13 residues. In germline, CDR1 is SEHNR, CDR2 FQNEAQ (reference sequence). DNA for the CDR3: TGTGCCAGCAGCTTAGGCTGGGTTTACGAGCAGTACTTC. Residues: CASSLGWVYEQYF.

The rearrangement links TRBV2 to TRBJ2-3; 9 bases line up with TRBD2. Germline V gene data show CDR1 as SNHLY and CDR2 as FYNNEI. J gave up 2 bases and V 3 bases, and 3 bases lay outside the gene matches. This CDR3 has 15 residues. CDR3 nucleotide sequence: TGTGCCAGCAGTGATTGGACTAGCGACACAGATACGCAGTATTTT. Translated, it gives CASSDWTSDTDTQYF.

The chain uses TRBV12-3 or TRBV12-4 and TRBJ2-4, with D maybe TRBD2 (6 bases). The closer fit of TRBJ2-7 to the DNA end suggests the J call may be wrong. The CDR3 is 16 amino acids. Written as DNA, the CDR3 is TGTGCCAGCAGCGACCTTCCGACTAGTATATCCTACGAGCAGTACTTC. It encodes CASSDLPTSISYEQYF.

This chain links TRBV28 with TRBJ2-7, with D tentatively TRBD1 or TRBD2 (5 bases each). This CDR3 is 14 amino acids long. Per the germline V gene, CDR1 is MDHEN and CDR2 is SYDVKM. The V and J ends lost 6 bases and 2 bases respectively, with 14 bases between them. This CDR3 is CASRGTGRAYEQYF. The CDR3 DNA reads TGTGCCAGCAGGGGGACGGGGAGAGCCTACGAGCAGTACTTC.

J is TRBJ2-2 and V is TRBV6-2 or TRBV6-3, with D maybe TRBD2 (5 bases). Trimming shortened V by 2 bases and J by 4 bases, and 11 bases separated the two germline ends. The CDR3 sequence is 15 residues long. CDR1 is MNHEY, CDR2 SVGEGT, per germline. The CDR3 protein is CASSYRAAGTGELFF. The CDR3 nucleotides read TGTGCCAGCAGTTACCGGGCGGCGGGCACCGGGGAGCTGTTTTTT.